This passage covers 28 T cell receptor beta chains from one sample sequenced in a study of blood T cell repertoires in COVID-19. Sequenced by immunoSEQ multiplex PCR; TCRdb stores in-frame clones only, minus some. The sample has some 240,000 clones, about 85% seen once. The sequencing sample was made of PBMCs or T cells enriched from blood (not recorded which). Receptors were obtained from a woman between 45 and 65 years old who had been exposed to COVID-19.

The chain is built from TRBV18 and TRBJ1-3; 8 bases are a match to TRBD1. CDR3 size: 16 residues. Germline V lookup: CDR1 KGHSH, CDR2 LQKENI. With 3 bases clipped from V and 4 bases from J, the junction kept 8 bases outside the gene matches. The CDR3, as DNA: TGTGCCAGCTCACCTATAGGGACAGGTCTCGGAAACACCATATATTTT. This sequence encodes CASSPIGTGLGNTIYF.

The table lists this clone with a few counts. This chain connects TRBV7-8 to TRBJ1-5, with D possibly being TRBD1 (5 bases). Germline loops: CDR1 SGHVS, CDR2 FQNEAQ. CDR3 length: 16 residues. V lost 5 bases, J lost 11 bases, and 25 bases lay in between. CDR3 region: CASSPPPTVSGSAQHF. CDR3 coding DNA: TGTGCCAGCAGCCCCCCTCCGACAGTTTCTGGGTCAGCCCAGCATTTT. The full variable domain, with the rest looked up from reference TRBV7-8 and TRBJ1-5, is GAGVSQSPRYKVAKRGQDVALRCDPISGHVSLFWYQQALGQGPEFLTYFQNEAQLDKSGLPSDRFFAERPEGSVSTLKIQRTQQEDSAVYLCASSPPPTVSGSAQHFGDGTRLSIL.

The gene calls are TRBV5-1 and TRBJ2-2; D not certain. V was clipped by 1 base and J by 6 bases, with 7 bases between them. The CDR3 runs to 13 residues. Germline CDR1 SGHRS, CDR2 YFSETQ. In DNA, the CDR3 is TGCGCCAGCAGCTTGTATCTGTCCGGGGAGCTGTTTTTT. Protein product: CASSLYLSGELFF.

The chain links TRBV19 to TRBJ1-3; no clear D gene. V was cut by 7 bases and J by 0 bases, with 13 bases left in between. CDR1 and CDR2 from the germline V gene are LNHDA and SQIVND (reference sequence). CDR3 length equals 15 residues. CDR3 in amino acids: CASTREIFSGNTIYF. Written as DNA, the CDR3 is TGTGCCAGTACCCGCGAAATCTTCTCTGGAAACACCATATATTTT.

This clone was detected only a few times. This rearrangement joins TRBV3-1 (or the pseudogene TRBV3-2) to TRBJ1-3; 8 nucleotides line up with TRBD1. In germline, CDR1 is LGHDT, CDR2 YNNKEL (reference sequence). Trimming cost V 2 bases and J 8 bases; bases outside gene matches: 17. This CDR3 contains 18 residues. The CDR3 region is CASSQSRPGTGLIDTIYF. CDR3 bases: TGTGCCAGCAGCCAATCCCGACCCGGGACAGGTTTAATAGACACCATATATTTT.

This clone was picked up one time. The chain carries TRBV6-2 or TRBV6-3 and TRBJ2-1; no clear D gene. V shed 6 bases and J shed 6 bases, with 12 bases lying between them. This CDR3 has 13 residues. The V gene's germline CDR1 is MNHEY and CDR2 SVGEGT. The DNA for the CDR3 is TGTGCCAGCAGCTTTCCTAGTGGCAATGAGCAGTTCTTC. Its translation is CASSFPSGNEQFF.

The rearrangement uses TRBV5-6 and TRBJ1-1, with 7 nucleotides matching TRBD1. In germline, CDR1 is SGHDT, CDR2 YYEEEE. The CDR3 runs to 15 residues. V gave up 3 bases and J gave up 5 bases; unmatched junction bases: 10. The CDR3: CASSSRGASPTEAFF. The DNA of the CDR3 is TGTGCCAGCAGCTCCAGGGGGGCCAGCCCTACTGAAGCTTTCTTT.

This clone came up once. Mismatch with germline at one junction end may stem from a read error. The chain is built from TRBV5-1 and TRBJ1-1; D not resolved. The germline V gene encodes CDR1 SGHRS and CDR2 YFSETQ. This CDR3 is 14 amino acids long. The CDR3 here is CASSRGYEKPDAFF. CDR3 nucleotide sequence: TGCGCCAGCAGCCGAGGGTATGAAAAGCCTGACGCTTTCTTT.

The gene calls are TRBV7-6 and TRBJ1-3; a possible D gene is TRBD1 (6 bases). The V end was cut by 2 bases, the J end by 3 bases, with 11 bases between. This CDR3 region has 15 residues. Germline V gene lookup returns CDR1 SGHVS and CDR2 FNYEAQ. CDR3 DNA sequence: TGTGCCAGCAGCTTACAGGGGACACTTGGAAACACCATATATTTT. It is translated as CASSLQGTLGNTIYF.

This chain links TRBV28 with TRBJ1-2, with 9 bases identical to TRBD1. The germline V gene has CDR1 MDHEN and CDR2 SYDVKM. V dropped 2 bases and J dropped 6; count of bases not matched to a gene: 10. This CDR3 comprises 16 residues. The CDR3 loop reads CASSLASTGGINGYTF. In DNA form, the CDR3 reads TGTGCCAGCAGTTTAGCGTCAACAGGGGGCATAAATGGCTACACCTTC.

The CDR3 reads CASSQSVVGGLPNSPLHF. CDR3 nucleotide sequence: TGCGCCAGCAGTCAATCGGTGGTAGGGGGACTACCTAATTCACCCCTCCACTTT. This chain connects TRBV23-1 to TRBJ1-6; maybe TRBD1 (6 bases). TRBV23-1 falls under the ORF class, with uncertain function. The CDR3 is 18 residues long. Deletions cut 0 bases from V and 6 bases from J, with 18 bases between.

V is TRBV30 and J is TRBJ1-3, with D unclear. Trimming took 4 bases from V and 4 from J, leaving 14 bases between them. Germline lookup yields CDR1 GTSNPN and CDR2 SVGIG (reference sequence). CDR3 length equals 14 residues. This CDR3 is CAWTPRRTGNTIYF. The CDR3 DNA follows: TGTGCCTGGACTCCTAGAAGAACGGGAAACACCATATATTTT. The variable domain in full, completed from reference TRBV30 and TRBJ1-3, reads SQTIHQWPATLVQPVGSPLSLECTVEGTSNPNLYWYRQAAGRGLQLLFYSVGIGQISSEVPQNLSASRPQDRQFILSSKKLLLSDSGFYLCAWTPRRTGNTIYFGEGSWLTVV.

V usage is TRBV19 and J usage is TRBJ2-6, with D uncertain. The germline CDR1 and CDR2 sequences are LNHDA and SQIVND (reference sequence). This CDR3 is 14 amino acids long. V lost 5 bases and J lost 1, with 6 bases in between. CDR3 sequence: CASSQESGANVLTF. CDR3 DNA: TGTGCCAGTAGTCAGGAATCTGGGGCCAACGTCCTGACTTTC. The whole variable domain, filled in from reference TRBV19 and TRBJ2-6, reads DGGITQSPKYLFRKEGQNVTLSCEQNLNHDAMYWYRQDPGQGLRLIYYSQIVNDFQKGDIAEGYSVSREKKESFPLTVTSAQKNPTAFYLCASSQESGANVLTFGAGSRLTVL.

This rearrangement joins TRBV18 to TRBJ2-7; 8 bases agree with TRBD1. CDR1 and CDR2 from the germline V gene are KGHSH and LQKENI. J gave up 5 bases and V 3 bases, and 6 bases lay outside the gene matches. CDR3 length equals 14 residues. In nucleotides, the CDR3 is TGTGCCAGCTCACCTCAGGGGGCCGGCCACGAGCAGTACTTC. The encoded protein is CASSPQGAGHEQYF.

J is TRBJ1-2 and V is TRBV30; no definite D call. Trimming left V 5 bases short and J 4 bases short, with 11 bases between. Germline V gene sequence: CDR1 GTSNPN, CDR2 SVGIG (reference sequence). This CDR3 region has 12 residues. CDR3 in amino acids: CAWSVTAYGYTF. Written as DNA, the CDR3 is TGTGCCTGGTCCGTAACTGCCTATGGCTACACCTTC.

This rearrangement joins TRBV4-2 to TRBJ1-2; tentatively, D is TRBD1 (6 bases). In germline, CDR1 is LGHNA, CDR2 YNFKEQ. V was pared by 0 bases and J by 2 bases, with 10 bases between. CDR3 length: 15 residues. CDR3 protein: CASSQETGTNYGYTF. As DNA, the CDR3 is TGTGCCAGCAGCCAAGAAACAGGGACGAACTATGGCTACACCTTC.

The rearrangement joins TRBV2 to TRBJ2-1; 10 positions agree with TRBD2. V lost 7 bases and J lost 5; bases outside the gene matches: 11. This CDR3 spans 16 amino acids. Germline V gene data show CDR1 as SNHLY and CDR2 as FYNNEI. The CDR3 loop is CASKRASSGGNNEQFF. The CDR3 DNA follows: TGTGCCAGCAAAAGAGCGTCTAGCGGGGGTAACAATGAGCAGTTCTTC.

V is TRBV5-4 and J is TRBJ2-7; TRBD1 matches at 8 bases. Germline V gene data show CDR1 as SGHNT and CDR2 as YYREEE (reference sequence). V lost 0 bases and J lost 4; bases outside the gene matches: 9. The CDR3 is 16 residues long. The CDR3: CASSLVTGESVYEQYF. Here the CDR3 DNA reads TGTGCCAGCAGCTTGGTGACAGGGGAAAGTGTATACGAGCAGTACTTC.

The chain recombines TRBV27 with TRBJ1-2, with D maybe TRBD1 (5 bases). Germline V gene lookup returns CDR1 MNHEY and CDR2 SMNVEV (reference sequence). The CDR3 covers 15 residues. V shed 7 bases and J shed 4 bases, with 19 bases lying between them. CDR3 residues: CASKNKQGGFYGYTF. The DNA of the CDR3 is TGTGCCAGCAAGAATAAGCAGGGAGGATTCTATGGCTACACCTTC.

The J gene is TRBJ2-6, the V gene TRBV6-2 or TRBV6-3, with D unclear. The CDR3 consists of 16 residues. Germline-derived CDR1 and CDR2 are MNHEY and SVGEGT. Trimming took 2 bases from V and 2 from J, leaving 10 bases between them. In nucleotides, the CDR3 is TGTGCCAGCAGTTACACGCGGATAGCTGGGGCCAACGTCCTGACTTTC. Translating gives CASSYTRIAGANVLTF.

As DNA, the CDR3 is TGTGCCAGCAGGGGGGCGGAAAACACTGAAGCTTTCTTT. Protein sequence: CASRGAENTEAFF. The chain carries TRBV7-9 and TRBJ1-1; D might be TRBD1 (6 bases). Trimming cost V 6 bases and J 2 bases, with 10 bases left between them. Germline CDR1 reads SEHNR; CDR2 reads FQNEAQ (reference sequence). The CDR3 has 13 residues.

The V gene is TRBV5-1, the J gene TRBJ1-1; TRBD1 might be the D (6 bases). Germline V gene lookup returns CDR1 SGHRS and CDR2 YFSETQ. The CDR3 loop spans 15 amino acids. The ends were cut back, 2 bases at V and 5 bases at J, with 16 bases in the middle. The CDR3 bases are TGCGCCAGCAGCTTTGGTACAGGGTCGGTTACTGAAGCTTTCTTT. Amino acids: CASSFGTGSVTEAFF.

The count of this clone is one. The sample holds other DNA sequences that translate to the same CDR3. This chain uses TRBV9 with TRBJ1-6, with 7 bases fitting TRBD1. The CDR3 length is 14 residues. CDR1 is SGDLS and CDR2 is YYNGEE in the germline V gene. V lost 2 bases, J lost 6 bases, and 2 bases stayed unmatched. The CDR3 DNA sequence: TGTGCCAGCAGCGTCCGACAGGGTAATTCACCCCTCCACTTT. Translation: CASSVRQGNSPLHF.

The J gene is TRBJ2-2, the V gene TRBV6-5, with 8 bases lining up with TRBD1. The germline V gene has CDR1 MNHEY and CDR2 SVGAGI. The CDR3 is 14 residues long. V dropped 10 bases and J dropped 2; count of bases not matched to a gene: 6. In DNA, the CDR3 is TGTGCCACCCTACAGGGGGTTAACACCGGGGAGCTGTTTTTT. Residues: CATLQGVNTGELFF.

The gene calls are TRBV3-1 (or the pseudogene TRBV3-2) and TRBJ1-2; TRBD1 is a possible D gene (6 bases). The CDR3 consists of 14 residues. The V gene's germline CDR1 is LGHDT and CDR2 YNNKEL (reference sequence). The V and J ends lost 3 bases and 0 bases respectively, with 8 bases between them. CDR3 region: CASSHDRPNYGYTF. The CDR3 DNA reads as TGTGCCAGCAGCCACGACAGGCCTAACTATGGCTACACCTTC.

This clone appeared a few times. Here the CDR3 reads CASSLSGQATNTEAFF. In DNA, the CDR3 is TGTGCCAGCAGCTTATCGGGACAGGCGACCAACACTGAAGCTTTCTTT. The genes are TRBV7-3 and TRBJ1-1, with 8 nucleotides matching TRBD1. This CDR3 spans 16 amino acids. In germline, CDR1 is SGHTA, CDR2 FQGTGA. Trimming removed 2 bases from V and 2 bases from J; junction bases left unmatched: 7.

This sequence joins TRBV27 and TRBJ2-1; D ambiguous. The CDR3 is made up of 15 amino acids. V lost 7 bases and J 0 bases, leaving 13 bases between the germline ends. Germline CDR1 MNHEY, CDR2 SMNVEV (reference sequence). The CDR3 region is CASKAAPSSYNEQFF. The CDR3 region has the DNA TGTGCCAGCAAGGCAGCGCCTAGCTCCTACAATGAGCAGTTCTTC.

The chain is built from TRBV18 and TRBJ2-2, with unresolved D. V was shortened by 4 bases and J by 3 bases, with 9 bases between the two germline ends. The CDR3 is made up of 14 amino acids. In germline, CDR1 is KGHSH, CDR2 LQKENI. The CDR3 protein is CASSRGRDTGELFF. CDR3 DNA sequence: TGTGCCAGCTCACGAGGCCGCGACACCGGGGAGCTGTTTTTT.